Listed below are T cell receptor beta chains from one sample, sequenced in a study of PD-1 blockade in classical Hodgkin lymphoma. The data were produced by immunoSEQ multiplex PCR, yet TCRdb's version contains in-frame clones alone and is incomplete. The table includes roughly 140,000 clones, 78% detected once. Sequencing was performed on peripheral blood mononuclear cells (PBMCs), taken before the second cycle of nivolumab. These receptor sequences come from a human donor with classical Hodgkin lymphoma. The CDR3 runs from the conserved cysteine through the conserved F or W. D genes are given only for firm matches. Size is omitted from some rows. Given values are once, few, many or a class for expanded clones.

V gene,clone size,D gene,J gene,CDR3 DNA,CDR3 protein
TRBV7-3,NA,NA,TRBJ1-1,TGTGCCAGCAGCTTGAGCCTGAACACTGAAGCTTTCTTT,CASSLSLNTEAFF
TRBV9,NA,TRBD1,TRBJ2-7,TGTGCCAGCAGCGTATCCCACAGGACAGGGAGCGACGAGCAGTACTTC,CASSVSHRTGSDEQYF
TRBV6-6,NA,NA,TRBJ2-7,TGTGCCAGCAGTTATAGGGGGGAACCTACCTACGAGCAGTACTTC,CASSYRGEPTYEQYF
TRBV7-6,NA,NA,TRBJ1-2,TGTGCCAGCAGCTTAGAGGGATCCCGAGGCTACACCTTC,CASSLEGSRGYTF
TRBV7-2,NA,NA,TRBJ1-5,TGTGCCAGCAGCTTGGTGGCAGGGAAAGATCAGCCCCAGCATTTT,CASSLVAGKDQPQHF
TRBV7-3,NA,TRBD1,TRBJ1-2,TGTGCCAGCAGCTTAGGATCGGGACAGGGGGCAGAGGGCTACACCTTC,CASSLGSGQGAEGYTF
TRBV9,NA,NA,TRBJ2-2,TGTGCCAGCAGCGTAGACGACTTAACCGGGGAGCTGTTTTTT,CASSVDDLTGELFF
TRBV7-3,NA,NA,TRBJ2-5,TGTGCCAGCAGTAGAAAAGGTGCAGAAGGGGCCCAGTACTTC,CASSRKGAEGAQYF
TRBV7-2,NA,NA,TRBJ2-1,TGTGCCAGCAGCTTAGGGGGGCCGAATGAGCAGTTCTTC,CASSLGGPNEQFF
TRBV7-2,NA,TRBD2,TRBJ2-2,TGTGCCAGCAGCTTATCTTCTCGGGCGGGAGGGCCCACCGGGGAGCTGTTTTTT,CASSLSSRAGGPTGELFF
TRBV6-5,NA,NA,TRBJ1-1,TGTGCCAGCACCCCACGGATGAACACTGAAGCTTTCTTT,CASTPRMNTEAFF
TRBV19,few,NA,TRBJ1-3,TGTGCCAGTAGTGCTCAGGGGATCTCTGGAAACACCATATATTTT,CASSAQGISGNTIYF
TRBV6-1,NA,NA,TRBJ2-3,TGTGCCAGCACCAAACTAGCCACAGATACGCAGTATTTT,CASTKLATDTQYF
TRBV6-6,NA,NA,TRBJ1-5,TGTGCCAGCAGTCAACTTAGGGGGGATAGCAATCAGCCCCAGCATTTT,CASSQLRGDSNQPQHF
TRBV6-5,few,TRBD1,TRBJ1-2,TGTGCCAGCAGTTACGGACAGGGGAACTATGGCTACACCTTC,CASSYGQGNYGYTF
TRBV10-3,NA,NA,TRBJ1-4,TGTGCCACCACAGGAGAGGGGGAAAAACTGTTTTTT,CATTGEGEKLFF
TRBV7-6,once,NA,TRBJ2-2,TGTGCCAGCAGCCCCCTCCTGAACACCGGGGAGCTGTTTTTT,CASSPLLNTGELFF
TRBV15,NA,TRBD1,TRBJ2-5,TGTGCCACCAGCAGAGGTGGACAGGGGGGAGAGACCCAGTACTTC,CATSRGGQGGETQYF
TRBV11-2,once,NA,TRBJ2-1,TGTGCCAGCAGCTTAGGATCGGGGGGACAGGAGCAGTTCTTC,CASSLGSGGQEQFF
TRBV5-6,NA,TRBD1,TRBJ1-3,TGTGCCAGCAGCTTTGGGGGACAGGGGGCTCTTTATGGAAACACCATATATTTT,CASSFGGQGALYGNTIYF
TRBV5-5,NA,TRBD2,TRBJ2-3,TGTGCCAGCAGCCCCGGACTAGCTTCCTTGACAGATACGCAGTATTTT,CASSPGLASLTDTQYF
TRBV6-6,NA,NA,TRBJ1-2,TGTGCCAGCAGTTACGTCTCGAGAGGCTACACCTTC,CASSYVSRGYTF
TRBV5-1,NA,NA,TRBJ1-1,TGCGCCAGCAGCCGAGCGGCTAGGGATGAGGGCACTGAAGCTTTCTTT,CASSRAARDEGTEAFF
TRBV12-5,NA,NA,TRBJ2-5,TGTGCAAGGTGTTACCCACTGGGCAGCGGGCCATCAACGGGGGAGACCCAGTACTTC,CARCYPLGSGPSTGETQYF
TRBV7-2,once,NA,TRBJ2-1,TGTGCCAGCAGCTTAAATTCTGTAGGTGAGCAGTTCTTC,CASSLNSVGEQFF
TRBV10-3,few,NA,TRBJ2-4,TGTGCCATCAGTTCAGGCAACATTCAGTACTTC,CAISSGNIQYF
TRBV28,NA,NA,TRBJ1-5,TGTGCCAGCAGCCCGGAAGGAGGTTATCAGCCCCAGCATTTT,CASSPEGGYQPQHF
TRBV6-5,NA,NA,TRBJ2-1,TGTGCCAGCAGTTACGTGCAGCCTTCCTACAATGAGCAGTTCTTC,CASSYVQPSYNEQFF
TRBV9,NA,TRBD2,TRBJ2-7,TGTGCCAGCAGCGTAGTCGCGGGGGACTACGAGCAGTACTTC,CASSVVAGDYEQYF
TRBV14,NA,NA,TRBJ2-7,TGTGCCAGCAGCCTTATAGCGGCCTACGAGCAGTACTTC,CASSLIAAYEQYF
TRBV28,few,NA,TRBJ1-5,TGTGCCAGTAGACGGGATAGCAATCAGCCCCAGCATTTT,CASRRDSNQPQHF